The 24 T cell receptor beta chains listed next were all sequenced from one sample in a study of identical twins. TCRdb reanalysed the 5' RACE reads using MiXCR and keeps one entry per CDR3 protein. This table holds 540,000 or so distinct CDR3 sequences, about 22% found once. These data were likewise used in another study, on yellow fever vaccine responses in identical twins.

Input material: CD4+ T cells sorted from blood. All receptors come from a woman between 18 and 29 years old in good health.

This rearrangement joins TRBV25-1 to TRBJ1-2; 9 bases match TRBD1. V was clipped by 6 bases and J by 8 bases; unmatched bases: 13. CDR1 MGHDK and CDR2 SYGVNS come from the germline V gene. The CDR3 covers 15 residues. CDR3 sequence reads: CASSKVGTGSYGYTF. The CDR3 DNA reads as TGTGCCAGCAGCAAGGTCGGGACAGGGAGTTACGGCTACACCTTC.

V is TRBV29-1 and J is TRBJ2-5, with D uncertain. Germline V gene lookup returns CDR1 SQVTM and CDR2 ANQGSEA. The CDR3 totals 12 residues. V lost 4 bases to trimming and J lost 1 base, with 7 bases between them. The CDR3 DNA is TGCAGCGTTGGGCCAGGCCAAGAGACCCAGTACTTC. Protein product: CSVGPGQETQYF.

The rearrangement links TRBV11-2 to TRBJ2-1, with TRBD2 matching 7 bases. The J segment lost 5 bases and the V segment lost 0 bases, leaving 13 bases of the junction unmatched. Germline CDR1 SGHAT, CDR2 FQNNGV. The CDR3 totals 18 residues. The CDR3 region has the DNA TGTGCCAGCAGCTTAGAACGACCGTTTGGGGGAGGGAACAATGAGCAGTTCTTC. Residues: CASSLERPFGGGNNEQFF.

The CDR3 spells CASTLAGGLDLTQYF. As DNA, the CDR3 is TGTGCCAGCACCCTAGCGGGAGGGCTCGATCTGACCCAGTACTTC. This sequence joins TRBV5-6 and TRBJ2-5, with 12 bases aligning to TRBD2. The germline gives CDR1 SGHDT, CDR2 YYEEEE. The CDR3 has 15 amino acids. Trimming cost V 6 bases and J 7 bases; bases outside gene matches: 10.

V usage is TRBV6-4 and J usage is TRBJ2-5; D gene unclear. The CDR3 length is 13 residues. V was cut by 8 bases and J by 2 bases, with 12 bases left in between. The germline V gene has CDR1 MRHNA and CDR2 SNTAGT. The CDR3 DNA sequence: TGTGCCAGCGCCATTACAGCACAAGAGACCCAGTACTTC. Translated, it gives CASAITAQETQYF.

This clonotype occurred a few times. The genes are TRBV7-9 and TRBJ2-5; no reliable D call. CDR3 length equals 12 residues. Germline CDR1 and CDR2: SEHNR and FQNEAQ (reference sequence). Between the trimmed V and J ends, which lost 5 bases and 1 base, there was a span of 5 bases. The CDR3 loop is CASSPFQETQYF. CDR3 bases: TGTGCCAGCAGCCCCTTCCAAGAGACCCAGTACTTC.

The gene calls are TRBV7-9 and TRBJ2-7; D is uncertain. CDR1 SEHNR and CDR2 FQNEAQ come from the germline V gene (reference sequence). This CDR3 comprises 14 residues. Trimming took off 1 base at V and 6 bases at J, with 13 bases between the two ends. The CDR3 DNA reads TGTGCCAGCAGCTTAGTCGGAGTCAGGTTCGAGCAGTACTTC. Amino acid sequence: CASSLVGVRFEQYF.

This clonotype was detected a few times. V and J are TRBV5-1 and TRBJ1-1; TRBD1 aligns across 7 bases. CDR1 and CDR2 (germline): SGHRS, YFSETQ. Unmatched junction bases numbered 5, after V lost 4 bases and J lost 2 bases. The CDR3 covers 14 residues. CDR3 region: CASSPGTDNTEAFF. In DNA form, the CDR3 reads TGCGCCAGCAGCCCAGGGACAGACAACACTGAAGCTTTCTTT.

The chain has TRBV19 and TRBJ2-1; D might be TRBD2 (5 bases). The V gene's germline CDR1 is LNHDA and CDR2 SQIVND (reference sequence). Deletions cut 8 bases from V and 0 bases from J, with 11 bases between. The CDR3 runs 14 residues. As DNA, the CDR3 is TGTGCCAGTGGGCGGGTACCCTCCTACAATGAGCAGTTCTTC. It specifies CASGRVPSYNEQFF.

This clonotype was seen more than once but under ten times. This chain joins TRBV27 and TRBJ2-7; TRBD2 aligns across 12 bases. This CDR3 has 14 residues. Losses at the gene ends were 6 bases for V and 7 bases for J; bases not matched to a gene: 7. The V gene's germline CDR1 is MNHEY and CDR2 SMNVEV (reference sequence). CDR3 sequence reads: CASSGTSGLGEQYF. Written as DNA, the CDR3 is TGTGCCAGCAGCGGGACTAGCGGGTTGGGAGAGCAGTACTTC.

This clonotype was counted between two and nine times. The rearrangement uses TRBV10-3 and TRBJ2-5, with a tentative D call TRBD1 (7 bases). With 6 bases removed from V and 1 base from J, the gap between germline ends came to 12 bases. This CDR3 region has 14 residues. Germline CDR1 ENHRY, CDR2 SYGVKD. The CDR3 here is CAIREGQIQETQYF. CDR3 nucleotides: TGTGCCATCAGGGAGGGACAGATCCAAGAGACCCAGTACTTC.

The chain uses TRBV20-1 and TRBJ2-3; D not certain. Trimming took 7 bases from V and 1 from J, leaving 6 bases between them. This CDR3 region has 11 residues. CDR1 is DFQATT and CDR2 is SNEGSKA in the germline V gene (reference sequence). CDR3 amino acids: CSGAGTDTQYF. CDR3 coding DNA: TGCAGTGGCGCGGGCACAGATACGCAGTATTTT.

This chain connects TRBV10-2 to TRBJ2-3; D possibly corresponds to TRBD1 (6 bases). V shed 6 bases and J shed 6 bases, with 22 bases lying between them. This CDR3 region has 16 residues. Looked up from germline, CDR1 is WSHSY and CDR2 is SAAADI. The DNA for the CDR3 is TGCGCCAGCAGCCCCAAGGACAGCGGAGAAGTGGATACGCAGTATTTT. This gives the protein CASSPKDSGEVDTQYF.

CDR3 region: CASSPRGPIGGEQFF. CDR3 nucleotide sequence: TGTGCCAGCAGCCCCCGAGGCCCCATAGGGGGTGAGCAGTTCTTC. The genes are TRBV7-9 and TRBJ2-1; TRBD1 is a possible D gene (6 bases). The V end lost 5 bases, the J end lost 9 bases, and 20 bases lay between the germline ends. Germline V gives CDR1 SEHNR, CDR2 FQNEAQ (reference sequence). The CDR3 totals 15 residues.

V and J are TRBV12-3 or TRBV12-4 and TRBJ2-1; a possible D gene is TRBD2 (6 bases). The ends were cut back, 4 bases at V and 5 bases at J, with 12 bases in the middle. CDR3 length: 14 residues. This chain's CDR3 is CASSSAGGDNEQFF. The CDR3 DNA reads TGTGCCAGCAGTTCCGCCGGGGGAGACAATGAGCAGTTCTTC.

The chain recombines TRBV29-1 with TRBJ2-1; D not resolved. This CDR3 has 15 amino acids. Germline V gene lookup returns CDR1 SQVTM and CDR2 ANQGSEA. Trimming cost V 3 bases and J 2 bases, with 14 bases left between them. CDR3 nucleotide sequence: TGCAGCGTTGATGCGAGGCTATCGACCTACAATGAGCAGTTCTTC. Translation gives CSVDARLSTYNEQFF.

The genes are TRBV24-1 and TRBJ2-3; 11 bases agree with TRBD2. The germline V gene encodes CDR1 KGHDR and CDR2 SFDVKD. CDR3 length equals 15 residues. V dropped 2 bases and J dropped 5; count of bases not matched to a gene: 2. The CDR3 DNA follows: TGTGCCACCAGTGATTCTAGCGGGAGGTTAGATACGCAGTATTTT. Translated: CATSDSSGRLDTQYF.

This rearrangement joins TRBV11-2 to TRBJ2-3, with 7 bases fitting TRBD2. Trimming removed 5 bases from V and 8 bases from J; junction bases left unmatched: 10. This CDR3 contains 14 residues. The germline V gene has CDR1 SGHAT and CDR2 FQNNGV. Here the CDR3 reads CASSPPGAGVTQYF. CDR3 nucleotides: TGTGCCAGCAGCCCCCCGGGCGCGGGAGTTACGCAGTATTTT.

This clonotype was counted between two and nine times. The chain recombines TRBV27 with TRBJ2-1, with 11 bases fitting TRBD2. CDR1 MNHEY and CDR2 SMNVEV come from the germline V gene (reference sequence). This CDR3 is 18 amino acids long. The V and J ends lost 5 bases and 0 bases, in that order; junction bases with no gene match: 9. CDR3 protein: CASSRRTSGWSSYNEQFF. CDR3 sequence (DNA): TGTGCCAGCAGTCGTAGGACTAGCGGGTGGAGCTCCTACAATGAGCAGTTCTTC.

This chain joins TRBV18 and TRBJ1-1; unclear D gene. This CDR3 is built from 15 residues. The V gene lost 6 bases and the J gene lost 0 bases, with 14 bases spanning the gap. CDR1 and CDR2 (germline): KGHSH, LQKENI. CDR3 in amino acids: CASSLRGVMNTEAFF. The CDR3, as DNA: TGTGCCAGCTCCCTTCGTGGAGTGATGAACACTGAAGCTTTCTTT. The variable domain in full, with the rest retrieved from reference TRBV18 and TRBJ1-1, is NAGVMQNPRHLVRRRGQEARLRCSPMKGHSHVYWYRQLPEEGLKFMVYLQKENIIDESGMPKERFSAEFPKEGPSILRIQQVVRGDSAAYFCASSLRGVMNTEAFFGQGTRLTVV.

J is TRBJ2-1 and V is TRBV12-3 or TRBV12-4, with D possibly matching TRBD2 (5 bases). The CDR3 is made up of 14 amino acids. V dropped 3 bases and J dropped 1 base, with 7 bases sitting between them. CDR3 sequence: CASSFPGSYNEQFF. CDR3 nucleotides: TGTGCCAGCAGTTTCCCGGGATCCTACAATGAGCAGTTCTTC.

V usage is TRBV5-1 and J usage is TRBJ2-2; a weak D match, TRBD2 (5 bases). V gave up 0 bases and J gave up 5 bases, with 11 bases separating them. CDR1 and CDR2 from the germline V gene are SGHRS and YFSETQ. The CDR3 has 15 amino acids. CDR3 coding DNA: TGCGCCAGCAGCTTGGCCGGGGATGGGACCGGGGAGCTGTTTTTT. Translation gives CASSLAGDGTGELFF.

Only a few counts were recorded for this clonotype. The chain employs TRBV3-1 and TRBJ2-3; the match to TRBD1 covers 9 bases. Germline V CDR1 and CDR2: LGHDT, YNNKEL (reference sequence). The CDR3 consists of 15 residues. The V and J ends lost 6 bases and 2 bases, in that order; junction bases with no gene match: 6. The CDR3 is CASSGDRGSTDTQYF. Here the CDR3 DNA reads TGTGCCAGCAGTGGCGACAGGGGGTCCACAGATACGCAGTATTTT.

The chain uses TRBV4-1 and TRBJ2-7; D call uncertain. The CDR3 has 14 residues. Trimming took off 1 base at V and 2 bases at J, with 9 bases between the two ends. Germline CDR1 is MGHRA and CDR2 is YSYEKL. The CDR3 coding sequence is TGCGCCAGCAGCCAAGTAATTCGGGCCTACGAGCAGTACTTC. It is translated as CASSQVIRAYEQYF.